The clone carrying this TCR beta chain was seen just once. Its antigen is undetermined. Some clones are missing from TCRdb's copy, which holds only in-frame ones; the method was immunoSEQ multiplex PCR. The sample carries just over 2,000,000 clones, roughly 96% recorded once. The sample belongs to a study of shared clonotypes between healthy human individuals. Findings and limits, study-wide: Among the subsets, naive ones generally showed larger estimated richness than memory ones.

The CDR3 is made up of 15 amino acids. The germline CDR1 and CDR2 sequences are MDHEN and SYDVKM. Trimming stripped 3 bases from V and 0 bases from J, with 9 bases between. The chain links TRBV28 to TRBJ1-3; no clear D gene. This TCR came from a young man in good health. The sample consisted of naive CD4+ T cells sorted from blood. Subset in this sample: CD45RA+ positively selected. The CDR3 sequence: CASSFGLNSGNTIYF. The CDR3 coding sequence is TGTGCCAGCAGTTTTGGGCTGAACTCTGGAAACACCATATATTTT.